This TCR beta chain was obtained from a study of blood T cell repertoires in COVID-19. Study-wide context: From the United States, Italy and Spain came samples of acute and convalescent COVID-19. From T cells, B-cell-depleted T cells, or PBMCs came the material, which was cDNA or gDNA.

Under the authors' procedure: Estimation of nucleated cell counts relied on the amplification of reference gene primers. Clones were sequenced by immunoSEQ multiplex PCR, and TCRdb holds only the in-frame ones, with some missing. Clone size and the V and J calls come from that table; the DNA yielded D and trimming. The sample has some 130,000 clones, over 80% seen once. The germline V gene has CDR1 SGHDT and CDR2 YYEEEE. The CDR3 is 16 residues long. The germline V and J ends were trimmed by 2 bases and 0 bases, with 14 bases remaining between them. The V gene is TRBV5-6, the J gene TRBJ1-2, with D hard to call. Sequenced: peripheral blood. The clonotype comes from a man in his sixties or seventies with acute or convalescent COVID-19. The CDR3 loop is CASSFLRYSTNYGYTF. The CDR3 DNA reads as TGTGCCAGCAGCTTCCTTCGTTACAGTACTAACTATGGCTACACCTTC.